This T cell receptor (beta chain) stems from a study of blood T cell repertoires in COVID-19. The data were produced by immunoSEQ multiplex PCR, yet TCRdb's version contains in-frame clones alone and is incomplete. The sample consists of about 64,000 clones, roughly 91% of them appearing once. Germline values: CDR1 KGHSH, CDR2 LQKENI. The J segment lost 3 bases and the V segment lost 3 bases, leaving 8 bases of the junction unmatched. The CDR3 sequence is 16 residues long. The sample consisted of PBMCs or T cells enriched from blood (not recorded which). This sequence joins TRBV18 and TRBJ2-1, with 7 bases identical to TRBD2. This clonotype originated in a woman between 40 and 50 years old who had recovered from COVID-19. The CDR3, as DNA: TGTGCCAGCTCACCCGGGGAGGGGAATTACTACAATGAGCAGTTCTTC. It codes for CASSPGEGNYYNEQFF. Together with reference TRBV18 and TRBJ2-1, the CDR3 gives the full variable domain: NAGVMQNPRHLVRRRGQEARLRCSPMKGHSHVYWYRQLPEEGLKFMVYLQKENIIDESGMPKERFSAEFPKEGPSILRIQQVVRGDSAAYFCASSPGEGNYYNEQFFGPGTRLTVL.